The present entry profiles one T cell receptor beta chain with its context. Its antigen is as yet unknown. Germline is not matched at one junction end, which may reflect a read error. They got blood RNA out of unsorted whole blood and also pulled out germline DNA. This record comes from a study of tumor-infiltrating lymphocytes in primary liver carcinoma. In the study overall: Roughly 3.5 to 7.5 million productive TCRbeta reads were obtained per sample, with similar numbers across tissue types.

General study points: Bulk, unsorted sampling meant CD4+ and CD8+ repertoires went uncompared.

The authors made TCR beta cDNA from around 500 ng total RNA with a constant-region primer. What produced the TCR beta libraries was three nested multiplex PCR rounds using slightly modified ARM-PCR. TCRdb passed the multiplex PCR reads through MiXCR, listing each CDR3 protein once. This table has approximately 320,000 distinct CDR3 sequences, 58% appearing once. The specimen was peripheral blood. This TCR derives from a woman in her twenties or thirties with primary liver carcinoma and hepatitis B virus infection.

Here the CDR3 DNA reads TGTGACAGCAGAAAGGCAGTTGGGGCAGGGGGCACCGGGGAGCTGTTTTTT. Its protein product is CDSRKAVGAGGTGELFF. J is TRBJ2-2 and V is TRBV6-5; TRBD1 matches 7 bases. Germline CDR1 and CDR2: MNHEY and SVGAGI. CDR3 size: 17 residues.